The rows below give T cell receptor beta chains drawn from one sample of a study of T-cell reconstitution after alpha-beta-depleted transplantation in children. TCRdb recomputed calls from the PCR reads with MiXCR, one row per CDR3 protein. The table includes under 250,000 distinct CDR3 sequences, approximately 24% detected once. The specimen was PBMCs, mostly from graft donor cells, collected 360 days after TCRalphabeta/CD19-depleted stem cell transplant. These receptors all stem from a female patient aged 2 to 10 who had a stem cell transplant for congenital amegakaryocytic thrombocytopenia, so the T cells may come from the graft donor. CDR3s include the opening cysteine and the closing phenylalanine or tryptophan. A D gene is named only where the DNA matches it firmly. Only some rows state a clone size, as once, few, many or a class for expanded clones.

v_gene	d_gene	abundance	j_gene	CDR3aa	CDR3nt
TRBV29-1	.	.	TRBJ1-2	CSAGSRPTNYGYTF	TGCAGCGCTGGTTCCCGCCCGACTAACTATGGCTACACCTTC
TRBV11-1	.	few	TRBJ2-2	CASSGHSGSNTGELFF	TGTGCCAGCAGCGGCCATAGCGGATCGAACACCGGGGAGCTGTTTTTT
TRBV19	.	.	TRBJ1-1	CASSIRGAGAFF	TGTGCCAGTAGTATAAGGGGGGCCGGAGCTTTCTTT
TRBV24-1	TRBD2	few	TRBJ2-2	CATMGRTSGPNTGELFF	TGTGCCACCATGGGGAGGACTAGCGGGCCCAACACCGGGGAGCTGTTTTTT
TRBV19	TRBD1	.	TRBJ1-1	CASSMTGAYSGTEAFF	TGTGCCAGTAGTATGACAGGGGCATACAGCGGCACTGAAGCTTTCTTT
TRBV29-1	.	.	TRBJ2-1	CSVDVGVFREQFF	TGCAGCGTTGACGTGGGAGTGTTTCGTGAGCAGTTCTTC
TRBV6-2/TRBV6-3	TRBD1	few	TRBJ2-3	CASSYTLGGGSTDTQYF	TGTGCCAGCAGTTACACTTTAGGGGGCGGGAGCACAGATACGCAGTATTTT
TRBV3-1	TRBD1	.	TRBJ2-6	CASSRPGQGTSGANVLTF	TGTGCCAGCAGCCGGCCGGGACAGGGAACCTCTGGGGCCAACGTCCTGACTTTC
TRBV20-1	TRBD1	few	TRBJ2-1	CSARRTGNNDEQFF	TGCAGTGCTCGTAGGACAGGGAATAATGATGAGCAGTTCTTC
TRBV20-1	.	.	TRBJ2-5	CSPKGVQETQYF	TGCAGCCCAAAAGGGGTTCAAGAGACCCAGTACTTC
TRBV12-3/TRBV12-4	.	few	TRBJ1-3	CASSFVSTGNTIYF	TGTGCCAGCAGTTTCGTATCTACTGGAAACACCATATATTTT
TRBV5-1	.	.	TRBJ2-2	CASSLGSPSTGELFF	TGCGCCAGCAGCTTGGGGTCCCCTAGTACCGGGGAGCTGTTTTTT